This T cell receptor (beta chain) was sequenced for a study of technical replicates of blood from a few donors. Profiling relied on immunoSEQ multiplex PCR, and the TCRdb table lists in-frame clones only, not all of them. The table records 13,000 to 15,000 clones, around four fifths of them present only once. Deletions cut 4 bases from V and 8 bases from J, with 16 bases between. The CDR3 sequence is 15 residues long. Germline V gene sequence: CDR1 SGHRS, CDR2 YFSETQ. Sequenced input: PBMCs. The chain employs TRBV5-1 and TRBJ2-6, with D tentatively TRBD1 (6 bases). This clonotype originated in a human donor in good health. DNA for the CDR3: TGCGCCAGCAGCCCGGACAGCCCTAGGACCAACGTCCTGACTTTC. This encodes CASSPDSPRTNVLTF.